This section outlines one TCR beta chain sequence together with its context. This CDR3 is 18 amino acids long. The V gene lost 4 bases and the J gene lost 8 bases, with 24 bases spanning the gap. The V gene's germline CDR1 is SGHTA and CDR2 FQGNSA. This entry belongs to a study of control samples from healthy donors and cancer patients. Produced via immunoSEQ multiplex PCR; TCRdb's table is partial and in-frame only. This table holds roughly 120,000 clones, 93% found once. The sequence came from a man younger than 40 in good health. The chain recombines TRBV7-2 with TRBJ1-6, with D tentatively TRBD1 (6 bases). The material sequenced was blood. This CDR3 reads CASSSPLSTQGNYSPLHF. Written as DNA, the CDR3 is TGTGCCAGCAGCTCCCCCCTCTCCACACAGGGAAATTATTCACCCCTCCACTTT.